This is a list of T cell receptor beta chains from one sample in a study of cytomegalovirus exposure and HLA in healthy donors. Assay: immunoSEQ multiplex PCR; the TCRdb copy retains only in-frame clones and omits some. The sample yields roughly 200,000 clones, of which the top ten take up roughly 1.2%. The sample comprised PBMCs. The receptors stem from a girl aged 2-10 years in good health and CMV-seropositive. CDR3s include the opening cysteine and the closing phenylalanine or tryptophan. The D gene is left open where the match is weak.

v_gene	d_gene	j_gene	CDR3aa	CDR3nt
TRBV19	TRBD1	TRBJ1-3	CASSIRTGGISGNTIYF	TGTGCCAGTAGTATCAGGACAGGGGGCATCTCTGGAAACACCATATATTTT
TRBV29-1	TRBD1	TRBJ1-2	CSVEEQRGLFYGYTF	TGCAGCGTTGAGGAACAGAGGGGGCTTTTCTATGGCTACACCTTC
TRBV11-2	TRBD1	TRBJ2-7	CASRRTGTGIYEQYF	TGTGCCAGCAGAAGAACCGGGACAGGGATCTACGAGCAGTACTTC
TRBV15	NA	TRBJ1-4	CATSSWESNEKLFF	TGTGCCACCAGCAGCTGGGAGAGTAATGAAAAACTGTTTTTT
TRBV28	TRBD1	TRBJ2-7	CATRTGGTSYEQYF	TGTGCCACCCGGACAGGGGGGACATCCTACGAGCAGTACTTC
TRBV5-1	NA	TRBJ2-7	CASSLNPGLVYEQYF	TGCGCCAGCAGCCTAAATCCAGGGCTTGTCTACGAGCAGTACTTC
TRBV7-9	NA	TRBJ2-1	CASSGRGNEQFF	TGTGCCAGCAGTGGCAGGGGCAATGAGCAGTTCTTC
TRBV7-9	NA	TRBJ2-7	CASSLGRQYEQYF	TGTGCCAGCAGCTTAGGTAGACAGTACGAGCAGTACTTC
TRBV27	NA	TRBJ2-1	CASSLSRLHSYNEQFF	TGTGCCAGCAGCCTATCCCGACTACACTCCTACAATGAGCAGTTCTTC
TRBV7-8	TRBD1	TRBJ1-2	CASSTRGQGAAGYTF	TGTGCCAGCAGCACACGGGGACAGGGGGCCGCTGGCTACACCTTC
TRBV4-1	NA	TRBJ2-7	CASSQFRGAAYEQYF	TGCGCCAGCAGCCAATTTCGGGGGGCCGCCTACGAGCAGTACTTC
TRBV29-1	TRBD1	TRBJ2-7	CSVGGFGDRAYEQYF	TGCAGCGTTGGTGGATTTGGGGACAGGGCCTACGAGCAGTACTTC
TRBV11-2	NA	TRBJ2-1	CASSGTRSYNEQFF	TGTGCCAGCAGCGGAACTAGGTCCTACAATGAGCAGTTCTTC
TRBV5-6	NA	TRBJ1-1	CASSLFSSRGVDTEAFF	TGTGCCAGCAGCTTGTTTTCTTCGCGGGGGGTGGACACTGAAGCTTTCTTT
TRBV29-1	NA	TRBJ2-7	CSVEQTNSYEQYF	TGCAGCGTTGAACAGACTAACTCCTACGAGCAGTACTTC
TRBV6-1	NA	TRBJ2-2	CASSGAGFLTGELFF	TGTGCCAGCAGTGGGGCAGGATTCCTCACCGGGGAGCTGTTTTTT
TRBV14	TRBD1	TRBJ2-7	CASSQDFGQGQQYF	TGTGCCAGCAGCCAAGATTTCGGACAGGGACAGCAGTACTTC
TRBV2	TRBD1	TRBJ1-1	CASSDSLDRGWSTEAFF	TGTGCCAGCAGTGATTCCTTGGACAGGGGATGGAGCACTGAAGCTTTCTTT
TRBV7-9	NA	TRBJ1-3	CASNKPGGNTIYF	TGTGCCAGCAACAAACCAGGCGGAAACACCATATATTTT
TRBV5-1	TRBD1	TRBJ2-1	CASSLTIRTGEFGNEQFF	TGCGCCAGCAGCTTGACGATCCGGACAGGGGAGTTTGGGAATGAGCAGTTCTTC
TRBV6-1	NA	TRBJ1-3	CASSSGPAGNTIYF	TGTGCCAGCAGTTCCGGTCCCGCGGGAAACACCATATATTTT
TRBV25-1	NA	TRBJ1-1	CASSVTLNTEAFF	TGTGCCAGCAGTGTTACATTGAACACTGAAGCTTTCTTT
TRBV27	NA	TRBJ2-3	CASSLASAPDTQYF	TGTGCCAGCAGTTTAGCGAGCGCCCCAGATACGCAGTATTTT
TRBV7-2	TRBD2	TRBJ2-1	CASTPGTSVWNEQFF	TGTGCCAGCACCCCCGGGACTAGCGTTTGGAATGAGCAGTTCTTC
TRBV4-1	NA	TRBJ2-4	CASSQEDSRDIQYF	TGCGCCAGCAGCCAGGAAGACAGTAGAGACATTCAGTACTTC
TRBV11-2	TRBD1	TRBJ1-1	CASSLGQAPEAFF	TGTGCCAGCAGCTTGGGACAGGCCCCTGAAGCTTTCTTT
TRBV28	TRBD2	TRBJ2-5	CASSTPRLAGGETQYF	TGTGCCAGCAGTACACCAAGGCTAGCGGGAGGAGAGACCCAGTACTTC
TRBV5-1	NA	TRBJ2-1	CASSLLVSNEQFF	TGCGCCAGCAGCTTGCTAGTTAGCAATGAGCAGTTCTTC
TRBV7-8	NA	TRBJ2-7	CASSPSRVSFYEQYF	TGTGCCAGCAGCCCCTCTCGGGTGTCGTTTTACGAGCAGTACTTC
TRBV27	NA	TRBJ2-7	CASSTQGYEQYF	TGTGCCAGCAGTACCCAGGGCTACGAGCAGTACTTC
TRBV19	TRBD2	TRBJ2-7	CASSIRRTSDNYEQYF	TGTGCCAGTAGTATTCGCAGGACTAGCGACAACTACGAGCAGTACTTC
TRBV6-1	TRBD1	TRBJ2-7	CASSVYRGTISREQYF	TGTGCCAGCAGTGTATACAGGGGAACTATCTCGCGCGAGCAGTACTTC
TRBV25-1	TRBD2	TRBJ2-2	CASSGLAGVFDGELFF	TGTGCCAGCAGTGGGCTAGCGGGAGTCTTTGACGGGGAGCTGTTCTTT
TRBV11-2	NA	TRBJ2-7	CASSLVGGDPYEQYF	TGTGCCAGCAGCTTAGTAGGGGGAGACCCCTACGAGCAGTACTTC
TRBV5-5	NA	TRBJ2-3	CASNPSGTDTQYF	TGTGCCAGCAACCCGAGCGGCACAGATACGCAGTATTTT